A selection of T cell receptor beta chains follows, all from one sample in a study of monozygotic twins with inflammatory bowel disease. From its re-call of the 5' RACE reads, TCRdb lists each CDR3 protein once, without DNA. In all, the sample yields 190,000 or so distinct CDR3 sequences. The material sequenced was blood. These TCRs come from a human donor with ulcerative colitis or Crohn's disease, or a healthy co-twin of an affected twin (not recorded which). Each CDR3 is given with its conserved first and last residue.

TRBV5-1	TRBJ2-7	CASSPMQLTPSYEQYF
TRBV29-1	TRBJ1-2	CSVYGDGDGYTF
TRBV25-1	TRBJ1-2	CASTPGQGHYGYTF
TRBV12-3/TRBV12-4	TRBJ1-2	CASSPRRGTSYGYTF
TRBV18	TRBJ1-5	CASSPEGGPQHF
TRBV20-1	TRBJ2-7	CSARDTTTGGYEQYF
TRBV12-3/TRBV12-4	TRBJ1-1	CASRGGQGLNTEAFF
TRBV7-6	TRBJ2-3	CASSPGTPQEDTQYF
TRBV20-1	TRBJ1-5	CSARIWNGNQPQHF
TRBV5-1	TRBJ2-5	CASSLDRASLTQYF
TRBV5-5	TRBJ1-4	CASSPTRTPKGEKLFF
TRBV12-5	TRBJ2-7	CASGLGNPGPYEQYF
TRBV24-1	TRBJ1-2	CATSDGSNYGYTF
TRBV12-3/TRBV12-4	TRBJ1-2	CASSLGRRNFYTF
TRBV7-9	TRBJ2-4	CASSPSGSWAKNIQYF
TRBV7-6	TRBJ2-1	CASSSRTSLVYNEQFF
TRBV7-6	TRBJ2-3	CASSLVVTDTQYF
TRBV9	TRBJ2-6	CASSHPNVLTF
TRBV7-9	TRBJ2-1	CASSPRLFTEQFF
TRBV11-2	TRBJ2-1	CASSLWARELDEQFF
TRBV12-3/TRBV12-4	TRBJ1-1	CASSRTAEAFF
TRBV29-1	TRBJ1-2	CSARRGAGYGYTF
TRBV27	TRBJ1-1	CASSLTTGGAIIGAFF
TRBV20-1	TRBJ2-4	CSASGVDRLAKNIQYF
TRBV27	TRBJ2-5	CASSLIAGEETQYF
TRBV5-1	TRBJ2-1	CASSLVGQGEQFF
TRBV10-1	TRBJ2-2	CASSEGAVQRELFF
TRBV5-1	TRBJ1-4	CASSPRQAKDSEKLFF
TRBV10-3	TRBJ2-2	CAISEFDTTGELFF
TRBV19	TRBJ1-1	CASQRRQGAITEAFF
TRBV5-5	TRBJ2-1	CASSLRTGTSGGSEQFF
TRBV5-4	TRBJ2-1	CASSLRGGNYNEQFF
TRBV11-2	TRBJ2-1	CASSPSGTRNNEQFF
TRBV12-3/TRBV12-4	TRBJ1-5	CASGVEQPQHF
TRBV12-3/TRBV12-4	TRBJ1-6	CASSLEDRYSPLHF
TRBV25-1	TRBJ1-6	CASSLYGSPLHF
TRBV20-1	TRBJ2-3	CSASRLSSGDTDTQYF
TRBV16	TRBJ2-7	CASSPREGQFF
TRBV7-9	TRBJ2-1	CASSPGQDDNEQFF
TRBV29-1	TRBJ2-4	CSVLGSAKNIQYF
TRBV12-3/TRBV12-4	TRBJ1-1	CASSPQGKASEAFF
TRBV10-3	TRBJ1-4	CAISEGGRTNEKLFF
TRBV28	TRBJ2-1	CASSRPATSYNEQFF
TRBV19	TRBJ2-3	CASKSGGVAIDTQYF
TRBV7-2	TRBJ1-6	CASSIGLGGSPLHF
TRBV19	TRBJ2-2	CASTTPNTGELFF
TRBV20-1	TRBJ1-1	CSARVLLAGQSGRTEAFF
TRBV5-6	TRBJ2-3	CASSLRTTDTQYF